These 29 T cell receptor beta chains share one sample of origin, sequenced in a study of T cells after yellow fever vaccination. MiXCR, run by TCRdb on the 5' RACE reads, gives a single entry per CDR3 protein. The sample yields more than 95,000 distinct CDR3 sequences, approximately 8.4% seen once. The specimen comprised CD8+ T cells sorted from PBMCs, sampled on the day of the yellow fever booster vaccination. The receptor source for this set is a man younger than 35 who received the YFV17D yellow fever vaccine.

This clonotype was observed a handful of times. CDR3 residues: CATSGGRTGELFF. The CDR3 bases are TGTGCCACTTCAGGGGGAAGGACCGGGGAGCTGTTTTTT. The V and J genes are TRBV27 and TRBJ2-2; 7 bases are a match to TRBD1. The CDR3 sequence is 13 residues long. Trimming removed 10 bases from V and 5 bases from J; junction bases left unmatched: 7. Looked up from germline, CDR1 is MNHEY and CDR2 is SMNVEV (reference sequence).

The rearrangement links TRBV5-4 to TRBJ2-2; D is possibly TRBD1 (7 bases). Germline V gene lookup returns CDR1 SGHNT and CDR2 YYREEE (reference sequence). There are 14 residues in the CDR3. V gave up 3 bases and J gave up 4 bases, with 10 bases separating them. The CDR3 is CASSSQGGTGELFF. In nucleotides, the CDR3 is TGTGCCAGCAGCTCTCAGGGGGGCACCGGGGAGCTGTTTTTT.

This clonotype has a handful of counts. The chain joins TRBV7-3 to TRBJ1-2; D is undetermined. The length of the CDR3 is 13 residues. Between the trimmed V and J ends, which lost 2 bases and 8 bases, there was a span of 12 bases. Germline V gene lookup returns CDR1 SGHTA and CDR2 FQGTGA. CDR3 loop: CASSLLQGRGYTF. CDR3 nucleotides: TGTGCCAGCAGCTTACTCCAAGGGAGGGGCTACACCTTC.

This clonotype came up many times. The chain employs TRBV2 and TRBJ2-3; no clear D. Germline lookup yields CDR1 SNHLY and CDR2 FYNNEI. Trimming took off 10 bases at V and 5 bases at J, with 7 bases between the two ends. CDR3 size: 10 residues. The CDR3 DNA is TGTGCCACCTTCAAAGATACGCAGTATTTT. Translation gives CATFKDTQYF.

This sequence joins TRBV7-6 and TRBJ2-7; 7 bases map to TRBD1. Losses at the gene ends were 1 base for V and 7 bases for J; bases not matched to a gene: 4. CDR1 and CDR2 from the germline V gene are SGHVS and FNYEAQ. This CDR3 is 13 amino acids long. The CDR3 loop reads CASSLVQGWEQYV. The CDR3 region has the DNA TGTGCCAGCAGCTTAGTACAGGGGTGGGAGCAGTACGTC.

V and J are TRBV27 and TRBJ2-3; D is unclear. V lost 7 bases and J lost 1, with 12 bases in between. The CDR3 length is 14 residues. The V gene's germline CDR1 is MNHEY and CDR2 SMNVEV (reference sequence). In nucleotides, the CDR3 is TGTGCCAGCAAGGGTTTCTCTGGCACAGATACGCAGTATTTT. The encoded protein is CASKGFSGTDTQYF.

This clonotype was detected ten times or more. The chain couples TRBV7-9 to TRBJ2-2; a weak D match, TRBD1 (7 bases). CDR1 SEHNR and CDR2 FQNEAQ come from the germline V gene (reference sequence). The length of the CDR3 is 15 residues. The V end was cut by 5 bases, the J end by 4 bases, with 14 bases between. CDR3 nucleotide sequence: TGTGCCAGCAGCATTCGACAGGGAGGCACCGGGGAGCTGTTTTTT. Protein product: CASSIRQGGTGELFF.

J is TRBJ2-6 and V is TRBV7-9, with D maybe TRBD2 (6 bases). This CDR3 region has 18 residues. Trimming stripped 4 bases from V and 1 base from J, with 17 bases between. The germline V gene encodes CDR1 SEHNR and CDR2 FQNEAQ (reference sequence). The CDR3 spells CASSYESGLASGANVLTF. CDR3 DNA: TGTGCCAGCAGCTATGAATCGGGGCTAGCGTCTGGGGCCAACGTCCTGACTTTC.

This clonotype was seen a few times. The chain combines TRBV15 with TRBJ2-7; tentative D call: TRBD2 (5 bases). The CDR3 totals 14 residues. Germline V gene data show CDR1 as LNHNV and CDR2 as YYDKDF (reference sequence). The ends were cut back, 2 bases at V and 3 bases at J, with 11 bases in the middle. DNA of the CDR3: TGTGCCACCAGCAGAAGAGGACGGGACTACGAGCAGTACTTC. Protein sequence: CATSRRGRDYEQYF.

A single count supports this clonotype. The chain links TRBV5-1 to TRBJ2-5, with 10 positions matching TRBD2. CDR1 is SGHRS, CDR2 YFSETQ, per germline. The CDR3 totals 15 residues. V lost 5 bases to trimming and J lost 1 base; unmatched junction nucleotides: 5. The CDR3 loop reads CASSGLADFQETQYF. DNA of the CDR3: TGCGCCAGCAGTGGACTAGCGGACTTCCAAGAGACCCAGTACTTC. The full variable domain, completed using reference TRBV5-1 and TRBJ2-5, is KAGVTQTPRYLIKTRGQQVTLSCSPISGHRSVSWYQQTPGQGLQFLFEYFSETQRNKGNFPGRFSGRQFSNSRSEMNVSTLELGDSALYLCASSGLADFQETQYFGPGTRLLVL.

This clonotype was counted a few times. The rearrangement joins TRBV4-3 to TRBJ1-2; TRBD1 matches 7 bases. The CDR3 covers 15 residues. Germline CDR1 is LGHNA and CDR2 is YSLEER. The J segment lost 4 bases and the V segment lost 1 base, leaving 6 bases of the junction unmatched. DNA for the CDR3: TGCGCCAGCAGCCAAGCAAGGGGGCTTGGCTATGGCTACACCTTC. Its translation is CASSQARGLGYGYTF.

This clonotype turned up a few times. The CDR3 sequence is CASSQPNSNEQFF. The CDR3 DNA reads as TGCGCCAGCAGCCAACCCAATAGCAATGAGCAGTTCTTC. The chain is built from TRBV4-1 and TRBJ2-1; D gene ambiguous. Germline V gene lookup returns CDR1 MGHRA and CDR2 YSYEKL. The V and J ends lost 2 bases and 6 bases respectively, with 8 bases between them. The length of the CDR3 is 13 residues.

Concerning this clonotype itself: A read error is likely, as this CDR3 ends without the conserved phenylalanine or tryptophan. The limits of the CDR3 on the DNA are not certain, so only TCRdb's listed CDR3 is given. The genes are TRBV7-9 and TRBJ2-5; the table's D call, TRBD1, was not checked against the DNA. The CDR3 numbers 9 amino acids, ends counted. Germline CDR1 is SEHNR and CDR2 is FQNEAQ (reference sequence). This chain's CDR3 is CASSGYRGR.

The CDR3: CASSRSQGPINEKLFF. CDR3 in DNA: TGTGCCAGCAGCCGAAGCCAGGGTCCGATAAATGAAAAACTGTTTTTT. The chain links TRBV7-9 to TRBJ1-4; maybe TRBD1 (5 bases). V was clipped by 5 bases and J by 5 bases, with 18 bases between them. CDR1 and CDR2 from the germline V gene are SEHNR and FQNEAQ (reference sequence). The CDR3 runs 16 residues.

This chain links TRBV14 with TRBJ2-3, with TRBD2 identical over 12 bases. V gave up 3 bases and J gave up 2 bases; unmatched junction bases: 9. The CDR3 runs to 18 residues. The germline V gene encodes CDR1 SGHDN and CDR2 FVKESK. This chain's CDR3 is CASSQEYTSGGPTDTQYF. The CDR3 DNA reads TGTGCCAGCAGCCAGGAATATACTAGCGGGGGGCCCACAGATACGCAGTATTTT.

This clonotype was counted many times. The V gene is TRBV9, the J gene TRBJ2-1, with a tentative D call TRBD2 (5 bases). Trimming took 5 bases from V and 10 from J, leaving 16 bases between them. CDR3 length equals 13 residues. Germline loops: CDR1 SGDLS, CDR2 YYNGEE. CDR3 sequence (DNA): TGTGCCAGCAGGGAGGAGACGGAACACGAGCAGTTCTTC. Protein: CASREETEHEQFF.

This clonotype was picked up a small number of times. The chain carries TRBV19 and TRBJ2-7, with D possibly being TRBD1 (5 bases). The V gene's germline CDR1 is LNHDA and CDR2 SQIVND (reference sequence). The CDR3 consists of 14 residues. Between the trimmed V and J ends, which lost 5 bases and 2 bases, there was a span of 13 bases. The CDR3 here is CASSATGRTYEQYF. CDR3 coding DNA: TGTGCCAGTAGTGCCACAGGCAGAACCTACGAGCAGTACTTC.

This clonotype came up a few times. The chain recombines TRBV7-2 with TRBJ1-6, with no clear D. Germline values: CDR1 SGHTA, CDR2 FQGNSA. The CDR3 contains 12 residues. Trimming removed 3 bases from V and 7 bases from J, with 4 bases in between. The CDR3 reads CASSFGNSPLHF. The DNA for the CDR3 is TGTGCCAGCAGCTTCGGGAATTCACCCCTCCACTTT.

This clonotype was seen many times. This chain uses TRBV29-1 with TRBJ2-3; 7 positions match TRBD2. The germline V gene encodes CDR1 SQVTM and CDR2 ANQGSEA. The CDR3 extends over 14 amino acids. The ends lost 2 bases at V and 8 bases at J; junction bases unmatched: 10. CDR3 DNA: TGCAGCGTTGAACCGAACACGCTAGCGGCTACGCAGTATTTT. Residues: CSVEPNTLAATQYF.

Note on this clonotype: Relative to the germline gene, one junction end is altered; a read error may explain this. This chain links TRBV6-5 with TRBJ2-3; D possibly corresponds to TRBD2 (6 bases). Germline V gene sequence: CDR1 MNHEY, CDR2 SVGAGI. CDR3 length: 13 residues. The CDR3 sequence: CASRGGDTDTQYF. The CDR3 DNA is TGTGCAAGCAGAGGCGGGGACACAGATACGCAGTATTTT.

For the CDR3, the DNA is TGTGCCAGCAGGGGTTTCCAGTGGAACACTGAAGCTTTCTTT. Protein product: CASRGFQWNTEAFF. The rearrangement joins TRBV12-3 or TRBV12-4 to TRBJ1-1; D remains unclear. V lost 6 bases and J 1 base, leaving 12 bases between the germline ends. This CDR3 region has 14 residues.

This clonotype was seen more than once but under ten times. This chain joins TRBV10-3 and TRBJ2-1, with TRBD2 identical over 7 bases. Germline V CDR1 and CDR2: ENHRY, SYGVKD. V lost 8 bases, J lost 4 bases, and 5 bases stayed unmatched. This CDR3 is built from 13 residues. CDR3 protein: CAIGLDPYNEQFF. CDR3 bases: TGTGCCATCGGACTAGATCCGTACAATGAGCAGTTCTTC.

CDR3 region: CASSFPDRGTTETQYF. CDR3 in DNA: TGTGCCAGCAGCTTCCCGGATCGGGGGACAACGGAGACCCAGTACTTC. V gene TRBV5-6 combines with J gene TRBJ2-5; D tentatively reads TRBD1 or TRBD2 (6 bases each). There are 16 residues in the CDR3. Germline loops: CDR1 SGHDT, CDR2 YYEEEE. Trimming took 2 bases from V and 5 from J, leaving 19 bases between them. Filled out from reference TRBV5-6 and TRBJ2-5, the complete variable domain reads DAGVTQSPTHLIKTRGQQVTLRCSPKSGHDTVSWYQQALGQGPQFIFQYYEEEERQRGNFPDRFSGHQFPNYSSELNVNALLLGDSALYLCASSFPDRGTTETQYFGPGTRLLVL.

This clonotype was observed a few times. This sequence joins TRBV27 and TRBJ2-5; a weak D match, TRBD2 (7 bases). Trimming took 3 bases from V and 4 from J, leaving 24 bases between them. CDR3 length: 18 amino acids. CDR1 and CDR2 (germline): MNHEY, SMNVEV (reference sequence). CDR3 residues: CASSLARGGVVGRETQYF. The DNA of the CDR3 is TGTGCCAGCAGTTTGGCCAGGGGAGGGGTTGTGGGTCGAGAGACCCAGTACTTC.

This clonotype was detected ten times or more. The genes are TRBV20-1 and TRBJ2-1; D assignment may be TRBD1 or TRBD2 (6 bases each). This CDR3 has 15 amino acids. Germline assignment: CDR1 DFQATT and CDR2 SNEGSKA (reference sequence). The germline V and J ends were trimmed by 0 bases and 3 bases, with 12 bases remaining between them. CDR3 sequence: CSARDLGGNYNEQFF. The CDR3 DNA sequence: TGCAGTGCTAGAGATTTGGGGGGCAACTACAATGAGCAGTTCTTC.

The rearrangement joins TRBV5-5 to TRBJ1-2; no reliable D call. V gave up 4 bases and J gave up 2 bases, with 18 bases separating them. Per the germline V gene, CDR1 is SGHKS and CDR2 is YYEKEE (reference sequence). The CDR3 totals 16 residues. DNA for the CDR3: TGTGCCAGCAGCCTGTTGGTCCGGGGATCGAACTATGGCTACACCTTC. Its protein is CASSLLVRGSNYGYTF.

This chain uses TRBV29-1 with TRBJ1-2; the D gene is possibly TRBD1 (5 bases). Germline V gene data show CDR1 as SQVTM and CDR2 as ANQGSEA. This CDR3 contains 13 residues. Trimming removed 7 bases at V and 6 bases at J, with 18 bases between. CDR3 sequence reads: CSAEGPQEDGYTF. For the CDR3, the DNA is TGCAGCGCCGAGGGACCGCAAGAAGATGGCTACACCTTC.

The sample holds a few counts of this clonotype. This rearrangement joins TRBV10-3 to TRBJ1-5; 7 nucleotides agree with TRBD1. Per germline, CDR1 ENHRY and CDR2 SYGVKD. The CDR3 runs 13 residues. Trimming cost V 6 bases and J 1 base; bases outside gene matches: 0. The CDR3 DNA reads as TGTGCCATCAGAGGGGGCAGCAATCAGCCCCAGCATTTT. Amino acids: CAIRGGSNQPQHF.

As to this clonotype: The junction departs from the called germline gene at one end, perhaps through a read error. The CDR3 coding sequence is TGTGCCAGCAGCTTAACGGGGAGCTCCCACAATGAGCAGTTCTTC. It translates to CASSLTGSSHNEQFF. The rearrangement uses TRBV7-3 and TRBJ2-1; D possibly corresponds to TRBD2 (5 bases). Germline V gene data show CDR1 as SGHTA and CDR2 as FQGTGA. CDR3 size: 15 residues. Full variable domain (rest looked up from reference TRBV7-3 and TRBJ2-1): GAGVSQTPSNKVTEKGKYVELRCDPISGHTALYWYRQSLGQGPEFLIYFQGTGAADDSGLPNDRFFAVRPEGSVSTLKIQRTERGDSAVYLCASSLTGSSHNEQFFGPGTRLTVL.